The clone carrying this T cell receptor beta chain was seen once. The antigen remains unidentified. This entry is derived from a study of OX40 agonist ivuxolimab in advanced cancers. Study context: Mean age about 60 years, range about 20 to 90; roughly 82% male. Three dose-escalation patients had partial responses: one with hepatocellular carcinoma and two with cutaneous melanoma. Notes on the study in general: Some of the lowest clonal expansion was seen in partial responders at 0.1-3.0 mg/kg. The average count of expanded clones was higher among CD8+ T cells than among CD4+.

With 6 bases clipped from V and 4 bases from J, the junction kept 4 bases outside the gene matches. Per germline, CDR1 LNHDA and CDR2 SQIVND (reference sequence). This CDR3 is built from 13 residues. Clones were read by immunoSEQ multiplex PCR, and TCRdb kept only the in-frame ones, dropping some. This repertoire shows 75,000 to 100,000 clones, around 88% found once; its top ten account for over 0.4%. Material: CD4+ or CD8+ T cells sorted from blood, obtained in a trial of the OX40 agonist ivuxolimab. The rearrangement uses TRBV19 and TRBJ1-2; TRBD1 matches 8 bases. The clonotype comes from an adult with an advanced solid tumor such as melanoma, head and neck, liver or kidney cancer. The CDR3 is CASRTGQGYGYTF. CDR3 sequence (DNA): TGTGCCAGTAGGACTGGACAGGGCTATGGCTACACCTTC.